Listed here is a single TCR beta chain. Its specificity is unknown. Assay: immunoSEQ multiplex PCR; the TCRdb copy retains only in-frame clones and omits some. Here the sample spans 25,000 to 30,000 clones, approximately 81% being singletons. This sample is drawn from a study of T cell clonotyping in hematopoietic cell transplantation. Study-level background: Recipient samples before transplant were obtained post-cytoreduction.

General study results and limits: Cells were unsorted, so CD4 and CD8 contributions were not separated. At the given depth, recipient repertoires were over 95% de novo clonotypes.

Stated time point: recipient sample about 28 days before transplant, after cytoreduction. The TCR originated in a man aged 35 to 55 with acute myeloid leukemia. Some clones in this sample may be carry-over from other donors' samples. The sequencing here drew on peripheral blood mononuclear cells, taken before stem cell transplant.

Written as DNA, the CDR3 is TGTGCCAGCAGTGAGGTGTCTAGCGGGAGGTACGAGCAGTACTTC. Its translation is CASSEVSSGRYEQYF. The chain joins TRBV6-1 to TRBJ2-7; the match to TRBD2 covers 11 bases. CDR1 is MNHNS and CDR2 is SASEGT in the germline V gene. The CDR3 has 15 amino acids. Trimming at V came to 3 bases and at J to 4 bases, leaving 5 bases not matched to a gene.